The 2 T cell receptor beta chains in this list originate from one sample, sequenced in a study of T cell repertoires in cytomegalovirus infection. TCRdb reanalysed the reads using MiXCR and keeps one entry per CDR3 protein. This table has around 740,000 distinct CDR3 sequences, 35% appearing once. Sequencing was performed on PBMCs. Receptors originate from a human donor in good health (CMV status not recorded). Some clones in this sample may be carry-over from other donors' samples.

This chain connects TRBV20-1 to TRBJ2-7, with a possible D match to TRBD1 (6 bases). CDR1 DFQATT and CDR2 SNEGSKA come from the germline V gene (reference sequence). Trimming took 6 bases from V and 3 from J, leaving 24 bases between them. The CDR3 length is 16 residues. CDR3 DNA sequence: TGCAGTGCCGAGGGACACCAAGCCGTCAAAAGCTACGAGCAGTACTTC. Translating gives CSAEGHQAVKSYEQYF.

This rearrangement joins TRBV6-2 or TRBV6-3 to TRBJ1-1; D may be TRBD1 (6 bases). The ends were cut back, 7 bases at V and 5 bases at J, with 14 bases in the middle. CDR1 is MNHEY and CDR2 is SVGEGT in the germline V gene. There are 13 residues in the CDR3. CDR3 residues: CASMDNRETEAFF. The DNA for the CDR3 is TGTGCCAGCATGGACAACAGGGAAACTGAAGCTTTCTTT.